The TCR beta chain under discussion was sequenced for a study of blood T cell repertoires in COVID-19. The wider study: PBMCs, B-cell-depleted T cells, or T cells provided the cDNA or gDNA that made up the material.

Original analysis: Quantification of nucleated cells was approximated via reference gene primer amplification. Here immunoSEQ multiplex PCR was the method, and the copy in TCRdb shows in-frame clones only, minus some. V and J calls and clone size are copied from that table; D and trimming were computed from the DNA. The data show fewer than 200,000 clones, nearly 90% seen once. Per germline, CDR1 LGHDT and CDR2 YNNKEL (reference sequence). This CDR3 spans 15 amino acids. Trimming removed 5 bases from V and 0 bases from J, with 11 bases in between. This sequence was found in a man in his sixties with active or convalescent COVID-19. The sequencing input was peripheral blood. The chain employs TRBV3-1 (or the pseudogene TRBV3-2) and TRBJ1-3; D possibly corresponds to TRBD1 (5 bases). The CDR3 reads CASSGYDSSGNTIYF. The CDR3 DNA is TGTGCCAGCAGCGGATATGACAGCTCTGGAAACACCATATATTTT.